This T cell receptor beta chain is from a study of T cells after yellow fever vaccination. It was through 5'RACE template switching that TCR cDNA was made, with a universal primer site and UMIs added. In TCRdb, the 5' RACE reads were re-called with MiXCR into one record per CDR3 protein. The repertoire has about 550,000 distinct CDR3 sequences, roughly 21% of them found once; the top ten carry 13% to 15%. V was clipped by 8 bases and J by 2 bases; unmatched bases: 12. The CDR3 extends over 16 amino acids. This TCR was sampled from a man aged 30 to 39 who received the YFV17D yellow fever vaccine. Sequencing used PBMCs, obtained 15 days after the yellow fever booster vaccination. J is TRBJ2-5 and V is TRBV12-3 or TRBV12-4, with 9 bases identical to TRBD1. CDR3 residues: CASGPLAGQGQETQYF. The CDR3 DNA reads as TGTGCCAGCGGTCCATTGGCGGGACAGGGTCAAGAGACCCAGTACTTC.